This T cell receptor beta chain was documented in a study of CXCR3-negative and CXCR3-positive naive CD8 T cells. Germline CDR1 reads MGHDK; CDR2 reads SYGVNS. The CDR3 loop spans 12 amino acids. Carrying UMI labels, the TRB cDNA libraries were prepared through 5' RACE. TCRdb derives one entry per CDR3 protein from the 5' RACE reads, leaving out DNA. Here the sample table reports some 130,000 distinct CDR3 sequences. V gene TRBV25-1 combines with J gene TRBJ1-2. The clonotype comes from a human donor in good health. Some clones in this sample may be carry-over from other donors' samples. Input material: naive CXCR3- CD8+ T cells from blood. Subset: CD45RO-CCR7+CD27+CD95- naive CD8+ T cells lacking CXCR3 (TNR3-). CDR3 in amino acids: CASSELNYGYTF.